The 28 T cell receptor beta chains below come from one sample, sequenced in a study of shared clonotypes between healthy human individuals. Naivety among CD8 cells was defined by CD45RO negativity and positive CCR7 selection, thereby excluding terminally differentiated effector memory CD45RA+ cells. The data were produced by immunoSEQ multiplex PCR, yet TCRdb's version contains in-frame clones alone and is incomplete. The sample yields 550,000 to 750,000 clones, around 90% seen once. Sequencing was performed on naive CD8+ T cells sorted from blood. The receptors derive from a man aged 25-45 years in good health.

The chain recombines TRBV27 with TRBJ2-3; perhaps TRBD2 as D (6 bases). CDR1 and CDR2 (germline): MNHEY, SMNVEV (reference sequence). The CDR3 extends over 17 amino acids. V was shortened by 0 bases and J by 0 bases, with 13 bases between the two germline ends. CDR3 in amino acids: CASSLSGLTISTDTQYF. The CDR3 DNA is TGTGCCAGCAGTTTATCGGGACTTACTATTAGCACAGATACGCAGTATTTT.

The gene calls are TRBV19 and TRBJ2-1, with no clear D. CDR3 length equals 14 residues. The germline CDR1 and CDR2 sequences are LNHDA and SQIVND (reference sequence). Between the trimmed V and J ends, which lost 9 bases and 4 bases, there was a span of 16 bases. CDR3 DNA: TGTGCCAGCAATCCCCTCTATGGATACAATGAGCAGTTCTTC. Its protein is CASNPLYGYNEQFF. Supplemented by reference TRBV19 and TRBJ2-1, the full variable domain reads DGGITQSPKYLFRKEGQNVTLSCEQNLNHDAMYWYRQDPGQGLRLIYYSQIVNDFQKGDIAEGYSVSREKKESFPLTVTSAQKNPTAFYLCASNPLYGYNEQFFGPGTRLTVL.

The CDR3 DNA reads TGCGCCAGCAGCCCCGGGACCGCAACTAATGAAAAACTGTTTTTT. It yields the protein CASSPGTATNEKLFF. The rearrangement links TRBV5-1 to TRBJ1-4; D might be TRBD1 (5 bases). The CDR3 runs to 15 residues. Trimming cost V 4 bases and J 0 bases, with 10 bases left between them. Germline V lookup: CDR1 SGHRS, CDR2 YFSETQ.

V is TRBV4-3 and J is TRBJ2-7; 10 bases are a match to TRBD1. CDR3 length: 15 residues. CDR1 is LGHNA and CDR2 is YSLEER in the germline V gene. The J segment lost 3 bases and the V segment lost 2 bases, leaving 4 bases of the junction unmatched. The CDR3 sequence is CASSQYGQGDYEQYF. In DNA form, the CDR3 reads TGCGCCAGCAGCCAATATGGACAGGGGGACTACGAGCAGTACTTC.

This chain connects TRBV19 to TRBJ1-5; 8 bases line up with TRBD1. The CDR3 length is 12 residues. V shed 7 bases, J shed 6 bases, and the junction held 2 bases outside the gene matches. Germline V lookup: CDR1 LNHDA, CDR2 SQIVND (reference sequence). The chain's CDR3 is CASKQGGQPQHF. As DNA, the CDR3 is TGTGCCAGTAAACAGGGGGGTCAGCCCCAGCATTTT.

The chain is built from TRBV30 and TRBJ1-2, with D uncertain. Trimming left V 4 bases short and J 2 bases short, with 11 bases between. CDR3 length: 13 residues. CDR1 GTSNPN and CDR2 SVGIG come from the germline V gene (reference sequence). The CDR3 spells CAWNWEGNYGYTF. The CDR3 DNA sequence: TGTGCCTGGAACTGGGAGGGCAACTATGGCTACACCTTC.

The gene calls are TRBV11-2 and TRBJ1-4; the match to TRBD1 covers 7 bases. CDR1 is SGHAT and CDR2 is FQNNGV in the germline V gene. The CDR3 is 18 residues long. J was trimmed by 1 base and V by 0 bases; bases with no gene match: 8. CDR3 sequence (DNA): TGTGCCAGCAGCTTAGATAGGACAGGTAGCAGAACTAATGAAAAACTGTTTTTT. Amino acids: CASSLDRTGSRTNEKLFF.

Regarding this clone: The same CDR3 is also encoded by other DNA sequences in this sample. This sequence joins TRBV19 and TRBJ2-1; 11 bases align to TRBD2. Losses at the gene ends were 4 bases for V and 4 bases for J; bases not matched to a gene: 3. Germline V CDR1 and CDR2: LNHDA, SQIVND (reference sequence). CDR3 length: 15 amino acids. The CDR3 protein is CASSTTSGTYNEQFF. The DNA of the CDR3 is TGTGCCAGTAGTACGACTAGCGGGACGTACAATGAGCAGTTCTTC. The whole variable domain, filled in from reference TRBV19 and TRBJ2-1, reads DGGITQSPKYLFRKEGQNVTLSCEQNLNHDAMYWYRQDPGQGLRLIYYSQIVNDFQKGDIAEGYSVSREKKESFPLTVTSAQKNPTAFYLCASSTTSGTYNEQFFGPGTRLTVL.

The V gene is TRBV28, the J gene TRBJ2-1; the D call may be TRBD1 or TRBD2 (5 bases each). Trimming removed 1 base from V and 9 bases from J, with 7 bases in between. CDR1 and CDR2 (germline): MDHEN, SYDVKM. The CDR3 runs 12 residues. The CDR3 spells CASSLSGGEQFF. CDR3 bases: TGTGCCAGCAGTTTATCTGGGGGTGAGCAGTTCTTC.

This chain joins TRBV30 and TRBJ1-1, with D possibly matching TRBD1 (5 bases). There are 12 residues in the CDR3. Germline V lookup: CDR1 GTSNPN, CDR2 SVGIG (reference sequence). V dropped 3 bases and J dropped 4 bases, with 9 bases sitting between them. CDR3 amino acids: CAWRGEFTEAFF. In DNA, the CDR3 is TGTGCCTGGAGGGGGGAATTCACTGAAGCTTTCTTT. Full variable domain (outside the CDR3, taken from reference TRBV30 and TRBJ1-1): SQTIHQWPATLVQPVGSPLSLECTVEGTSNPNLYWYRQAAGRGLQLLFYSVGIGQISSEVPQNLSASRPQDRQFILSSKKLLLSDSGFYLCAWRGEFTEAFFGQGTRLTVV.

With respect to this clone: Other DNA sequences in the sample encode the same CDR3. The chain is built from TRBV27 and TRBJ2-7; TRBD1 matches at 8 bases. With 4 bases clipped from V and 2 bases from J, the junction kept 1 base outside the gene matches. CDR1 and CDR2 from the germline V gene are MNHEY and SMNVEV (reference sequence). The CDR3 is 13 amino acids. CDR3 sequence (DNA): TGTGCCAGCAGTTACAGGGGGACCTACGAGCAGTACTTC. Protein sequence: CASSYRGTYEQYF.

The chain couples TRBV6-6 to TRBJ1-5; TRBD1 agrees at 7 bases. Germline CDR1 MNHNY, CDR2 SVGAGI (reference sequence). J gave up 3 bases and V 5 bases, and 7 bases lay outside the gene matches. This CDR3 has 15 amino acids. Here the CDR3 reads CASSPQGTHNQPQHF. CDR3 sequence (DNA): TGTGCCAGCAGTCCACAGGGGACCCACAATCAGCCCCAGCATTTT.

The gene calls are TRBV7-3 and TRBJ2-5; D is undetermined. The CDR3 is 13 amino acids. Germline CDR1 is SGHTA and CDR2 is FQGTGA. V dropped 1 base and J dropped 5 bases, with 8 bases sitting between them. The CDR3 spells CASSLRVEETQYF. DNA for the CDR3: TGTGCCAGCAGCTTAAGGGTAGAGGAGACCCAGTACTTC.

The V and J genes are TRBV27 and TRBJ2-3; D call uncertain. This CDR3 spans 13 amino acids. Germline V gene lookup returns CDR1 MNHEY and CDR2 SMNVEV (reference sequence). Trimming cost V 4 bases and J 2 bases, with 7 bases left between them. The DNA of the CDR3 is TGTGCCAGCAGTTCGTATCCCACAGATACGCAGTATTTT. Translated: CASSSYPTDTQYF.

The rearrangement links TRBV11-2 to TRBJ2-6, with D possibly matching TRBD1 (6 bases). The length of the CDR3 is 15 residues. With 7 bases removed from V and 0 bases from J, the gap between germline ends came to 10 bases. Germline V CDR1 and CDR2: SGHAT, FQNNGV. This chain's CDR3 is CASNHRVSGANVLTF. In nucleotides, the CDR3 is TGTGCCAGCAACCACAGGGTCTCTGGGGCCAACGTCCTGACTTTC. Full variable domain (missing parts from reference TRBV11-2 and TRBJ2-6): EAGVAQSPRYKIIEKRQSVAFWCNPISGHATLYWYQQILGQGPKLLIQFQNNGVVDDSQLPKDRFSAERLKGVDSTLKIQPAKLEDSAVYLCASNHRVSGANVLTFGAGSRLTVL.

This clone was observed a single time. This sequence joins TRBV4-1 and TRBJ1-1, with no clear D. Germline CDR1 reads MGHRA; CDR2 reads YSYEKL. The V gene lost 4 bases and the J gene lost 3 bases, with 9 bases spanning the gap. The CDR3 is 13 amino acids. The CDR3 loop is CASSPRADTEAFF. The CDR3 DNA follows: TGCGCCAGCAGCCCCCGCGCGGACACTGAAGCTTTCTTT.

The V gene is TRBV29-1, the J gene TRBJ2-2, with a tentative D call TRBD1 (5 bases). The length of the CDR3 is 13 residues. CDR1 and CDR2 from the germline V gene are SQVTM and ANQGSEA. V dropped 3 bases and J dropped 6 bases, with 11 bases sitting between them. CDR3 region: CSVDPDNSGELFF. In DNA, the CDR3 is TGCAGCGTTGATCCGGACAATTCCGGGGAGCTGTTTTTT.

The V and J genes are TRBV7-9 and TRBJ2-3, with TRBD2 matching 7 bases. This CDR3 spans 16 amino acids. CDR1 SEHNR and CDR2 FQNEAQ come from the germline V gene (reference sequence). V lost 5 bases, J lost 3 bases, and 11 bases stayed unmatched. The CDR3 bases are TGTGCCAGCAGCGCAGAACTGTCTAGCGGAACAGATACGCAGTATTTT. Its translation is CASSAELSSGTDTQYF.

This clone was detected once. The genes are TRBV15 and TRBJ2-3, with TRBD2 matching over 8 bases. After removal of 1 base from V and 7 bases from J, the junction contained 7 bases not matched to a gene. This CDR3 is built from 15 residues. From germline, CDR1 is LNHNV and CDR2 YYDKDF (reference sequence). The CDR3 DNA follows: TGTGCCACCAGCAGAGTGAGCGGGAGCCGCTATACGCAGTATTTT. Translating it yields CATSRVSGSRYTQYF.

As DNA, the CDR3 is TGCGCCAGCAGCAACCGGGACTCCCTGAGCACAGATACGCAGTATTTT. It is translated as CASSNRDSLSTDTQYF. The chain recombines TRBV10-2 with TRBJ2-3; maybe TRBD2 (6 bases). This CDR3 spans 16 amino acids. The germline V gene has CDR1 WSHSY and CDR2 SAAADI. V was clipped by 6 bases and J by 0 bases, with 16 bases between them.

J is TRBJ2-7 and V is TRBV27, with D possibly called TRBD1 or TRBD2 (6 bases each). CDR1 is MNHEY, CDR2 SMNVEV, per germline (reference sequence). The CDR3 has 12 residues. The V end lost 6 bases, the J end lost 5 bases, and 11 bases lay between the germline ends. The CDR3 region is CASSRGQNEQYF. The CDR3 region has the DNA TGTGCCAGCAGCCGGGGGCAGAACGAGCAGTACTTC.

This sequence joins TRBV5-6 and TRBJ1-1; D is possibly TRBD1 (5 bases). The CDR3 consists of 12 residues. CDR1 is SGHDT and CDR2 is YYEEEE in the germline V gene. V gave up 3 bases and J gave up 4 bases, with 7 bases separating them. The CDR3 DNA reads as TGTGCCAGCAGCTGGGGGGGCACTGAAGCTTTCTTT. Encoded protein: CASSWGGTEAFF.

Here the CDR3 reads CASQAPVGELFF. The CDR3 DNA is TGTGCCAGCCAAGCCCCGGTCGGGGAGCTGTTTTTT. The chain combines TRBV4-2 with TRBJ2-2; D is unresolved. The germline V gene encodes CDR1 LGHNA and CDR2 YNFKEQ. V was pared by 8 bases and J by 7 bases, with 11 bases between. The CDR3 consists of 12 residues.

The CDR3 is CASSPPGSPDTQYF. The CDR3 DNA follows: TGTGCCAGCTCACCCCCCGGGAGTCCAGATACGCAGTATTTT. The chain is built from TRBV18 and TRBJ2-3; D possibly corresponds to TRBD2 (6 bases). The V gene lost 3 bases and the J gene lost 4 bases, with 11 bases spanning the gap. This CDR3 contains 14 residues. Germline V lookup: CDR1 KGHSH, CDR2 LQKENI.

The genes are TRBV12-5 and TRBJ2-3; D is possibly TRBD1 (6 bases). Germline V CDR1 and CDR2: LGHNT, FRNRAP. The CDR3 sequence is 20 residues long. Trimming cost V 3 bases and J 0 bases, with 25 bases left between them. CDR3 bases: TGTGCTAGTGGTTTATGGGAACAGGGCACCCATAAGACTAGCACAGATACGCAGTATTTT. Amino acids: CASGLWEQGTHKTSTDTQYF.

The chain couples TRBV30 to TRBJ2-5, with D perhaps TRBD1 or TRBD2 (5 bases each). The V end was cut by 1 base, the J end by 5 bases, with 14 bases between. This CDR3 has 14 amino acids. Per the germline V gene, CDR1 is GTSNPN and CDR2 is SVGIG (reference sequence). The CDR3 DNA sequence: TGTGCCTGGAGTGCGGGGACGGCCTCTGAGACCCAGTACTTC. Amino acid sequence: CAWSAGTASETQYF.

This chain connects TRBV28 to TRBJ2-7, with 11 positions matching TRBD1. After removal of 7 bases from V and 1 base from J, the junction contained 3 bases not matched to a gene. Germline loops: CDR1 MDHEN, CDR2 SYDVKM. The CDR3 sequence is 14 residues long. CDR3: CASTGTGGSYEQYF. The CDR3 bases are TGTGCCAGCACGGGGACAGGGGGTTCCTACGAGCAGTACTTC.

The CDR3 DNA reads TGTGCCAGCAGTTTAAGGCCGATTAATCAGCCCCAGCATTTT. As protein: CASSLRPINQPQHF. The chain combines TRBV27 with TRBJ1-5; D is undetermined. Germline V lookup: CDR1 MNHEY, CDR2 SMNVEV (reference sequence). The CDR3 contains 14 residues. V was clipped by 2 bases and J by 4 bases, with 9 bases between them.